This T cell receptor beta chain emerged from a study of blood T cell repertoires in COVID-19. Study information: From the United States, Italy and Spain came samples of acute and convalescent COVID-19. PBMCs, B-cell-depleted T cells, or T cells were the source of the cDNA or gDNA that made up the material.

As originally analysed: Amplification of reference gene primers was used by the study to estimate nucleated cell counts. Sequenced by immunoSEQ multiplex PCR; TCRdb stores in-frame clones only, minus some. V, J and clone size are those of that table, while D and trimming were read from the DNA. Of around 31,000 clones listed, 70% to 90% were seen once; the top ten hold 0.5% to 0.7%. Deletions cut 5 bases from V and 4 bases from J, with 17 bases between. CDR1 and CDR2 (germline): SEHNR, FQNEAQ (reference sequence). The CDR3 length is 16 residues. Sequencing was carried out using peripheral blood. The chain recombines TRBV7-9 with TRBJ1-4, with D perhaps matching TRBD1 (5 bases). This TCR was sampled from a woman in her 40s with active or convalescent COVID-19. The DNA of the CDR3 is TGTGCCAGCAGCCGTCGGGGGGAGGCCGATAATGAAAAACTGTTTTTT. Translating it yields CASSRRGEADNEKLFF.